This T cell receptor (beta chain) is drawn from a study of blood T cell repertoires in COVID-19. About the study: The samples span acute and convalescent COVID-19 from the United States, Italy and Spain. Sample material is recorded as cDNA or gDNA derived from T cells, B-cell-depleted T cells, or PBMCs.

This CDR3 is 12 amino acids long. V gave up 6 bases and J gave up 13 bases; unmatched junction bases: 6. Germline V gene data show CDR1 as WSHSY and CDR2 as SAAADI. Original methodology: Amplified reference gene primers provided the basis for estimating nucleated cell counts. Sequenced by immunoSEQ multiplex PCR; TCRdb stores in-frame clones only, minus some. D and trimming come from the DNA, and the V and J calls and clone size come from that table. The data show about 220,000 clones, 80% to 90% seen once. This chain connects TRBV10-2 to TRBJ1-6; 7 positions agree with TRBD1. Sequenced material: peripheral blood. The clonotype comes from a man between 50 and 59 years old with active or convalescent COVID-19. The CDR3 loop reads CASRAIGGPLHF. For the CDR3, the DNA is TGCGCCAGCAGAGCCATAGGGGGCCCCCTCCACTTT.